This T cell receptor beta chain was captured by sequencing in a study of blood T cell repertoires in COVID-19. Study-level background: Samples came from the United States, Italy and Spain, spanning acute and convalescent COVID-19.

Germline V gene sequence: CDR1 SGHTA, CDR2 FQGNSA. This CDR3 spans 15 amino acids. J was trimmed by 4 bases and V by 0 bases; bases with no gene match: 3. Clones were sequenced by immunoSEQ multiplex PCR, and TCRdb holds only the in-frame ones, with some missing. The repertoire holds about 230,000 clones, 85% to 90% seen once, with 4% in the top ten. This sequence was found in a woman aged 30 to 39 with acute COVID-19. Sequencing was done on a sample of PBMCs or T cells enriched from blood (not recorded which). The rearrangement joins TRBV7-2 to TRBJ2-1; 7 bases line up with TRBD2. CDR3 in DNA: TGTGCCAGCAGCTTAGCGGGGGGGGAATACAATGAGCAGTTCTTC. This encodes CASSLAGGEYNEQFF. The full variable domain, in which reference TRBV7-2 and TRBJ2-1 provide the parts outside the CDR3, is GAGVSQSPSNKVTEKGKDVELRCDPISGHTALYWYRQSLGQGLEFLIYFQGNSAPDKSGLPSDRFSAERTGGSVSTLTIQRTQQEDSAVYLCASSLAGGEYNEQFFGPGTRLTVL.